The rows below give T cell receptor beta chains drawn from one sample of a study of T cell changes during pregnancy in multiple sclerosis. Repertoires were generated with immunoSEQ multiplex PCR, while TCRdb's copy carries only in-frame clones and drops some. The table shows some 75,000 clones, with 90% to 95% occurring only once. Material: peripheral blood, obtained in the second trimester of pregnancy. These receptors were taken from a female donor with multiple sclerosis, enrolled in a pregnancy study. Both conserved end residues are part of each CDR3. The D gene is left open where the match is weak. Clone size is given for some rows only: seen once, a few or many times, or a class if the clone is expanded.

TRBV27	TRBD2	TRBJ2-1	NA	TGTGCCAGCAGTTTCGCTCCGGGAGGACGCCATCGGGGGTTCTTC	CASSFAPGGRHRGFF
TRBV4-1	NA	TRBJ2-3	NA	TGCGCCAGCAGCCCCCCGACAGCACCGGGCACAGATACGCAGTATTTT	CASSPPTAPGTDTQYF
TRBV6-1	NA	TRBJ1-4	NA	TGTGCCAGCAGTGGCGGGGGGGGCAATGAAAAACTGTTTTTT	CASSGGGGNEKLFF
TRBV9	NA	TRBJ1-4	NA	TGTGCCAGCAGCGCCGGGGGGTCTGGTCTTGGGGAAAAACTGTTTTTT	CASSAGGSGLGEKLFF
TRBV7-2	NA	TRBJ1-5	NA	TGTGCCAGCAGCCCCTACAGCTACAATCAGCCCCAGCATTTT	CASSPYSYNQPQHF
TRBV5-1	TRBD2	TRBJ2-7	NA	TGCGCCAGCAAGCCTAGCGGGTCCTACGAGCAGTACTTC	CASKPSGSYEQYF
TRBV30	TRBD2	TRBJ2-1	few	TGTGCCTGGAGGGAACCACTAGCGGGCTCCTACAATGAGCAGTTCTTC	CAWREPLAGSYNEQFF
TRBV5-1	TRBD1	TRBJ2-5	NA	TGCGCCAGCAGCGCAAACACGGGACAGAAAGAGACCCAGTACTTC	CASSANTGQKETQYF
TRBV5-5	TRBD1	TRBJ1-2	NA	TGTGCCAGCAGCTTTTCAACAGGGGGCGGTAGCTATGGCTACACCTTC	CASSFSTGGGSYGYTF
TRBV14	TRBD2	TRBJ2-3	NA	TGTGCCAGCAGCCAGCGGACTAGCGGGCCAGATACGCAGTATTTT	CASSQRTSGPDTQYF
TRBV10-3	TRBD2	TRBJ2-3	NA	TGTGCCACCACACTAGCGGGAGCAGATACGCAGTATTTT	CATTLAGADTQYF
TRBV19	TRBD1	TRBJ2-7	NA	TGTGCCAGTAGAACCGGGACAGGGGGCCGGAGCGAGCAGTACTTC	CASRTGTGGRSEQYF
TRBV18	NA	TRBJ2-2	NA	TGTGCCAGCTCACACCCGGGACTCCATCTTACCGGGGAGCTGTTTTTT	CASSHPGLHLTGELFF
TRBV7-9	TRBD1	TRBJ2-2	once	TGTGCCAGCAGCCCCGACAGGGGACGTGGCGGGGAGCTGTTTTTT	CASSPDRGRGGELFF
TRBV5-1	TRBD1	TRBJ1-1	NA	TGCGCCAGCAGCCTGACAGGGCCCTCTATGAACACTGAAGCTTTCTTT	CASSLTGPSMNTEAFF
TRBV7-8	TRBD1	TRBJ1-2	NA	TGTGCCAGCAGCTTAGGCGCAGGGGGCGCTTCGGGCTATGGCTACACCTTC	CASSLGAGGASGYGYTF
TRBV4-1	TRBD1	TRBJ2-7	NA	TGCGCCAGCAGCCAAAAATTCCCCGGGACAGATTTATACGAGCAGTACTTC	CASSQKFPGTDLYEQYF
TRBV7-9	TRBD2	TRBJ2-1	NA	TGTGCCAGCAGGGAAGGACTAGCGGGATTTGAGCAGTTCTTC	CASREGLAGFEQFF
TRBV7-3	TRBD1	TRBJ2-3	NA	TGTGCCAGCAGCACGGGACAGGGGATAACTAGCACAGATACGCAGTATTTT	CASSTGQGITSTDTQYF
TRBV5-4	NA	TRBJ1-4	NA	TGTGCCAGCAGATACAGGGTGATAATGAAAAACTCGTTTTTT	CASRYRVIMKNSFF
TRBV29-1	NA	TRBJ2-7	NA	TGCAGCGCCATACAGGGAACACTAGACGAGCAGTACTTC	CSAIQGTLDEQYF
TRBV25-1	TRBD1	TRBJ1-1	NA	TGTGCCAGCAGTACAGGGGGAGAGACTGAAGCTTTCTTT	CASSTGGETEAFF
TRBV6-1	TRBD1	TRBJ1-2	few	TGTGCCAGCAGTTCGGACAGGATATTTAACTATGGCTACACCTTC	CASSSDRIFNYGYTF
TRBV6-5	TRBD2	TRBJ2-3	NA	TGTGCCAGCAGTTACTCACAAGCGGGAGTATCAGATACGCAGTATTTT	CASSYSQAGVSDTQYF
TRBV13	NA	TRBJ2-1	NA	TGTGCCAGCAGCTTCCCTGGGGGGAATGAGCAGTTCTTC	CASSFPGGNEQFF
TRBV19	NA	TRBJ2-3	once	TGTGCCAGTAGTAGGGTCCCAGCGGAGCCCACAGATACGCAGTATTTT	CASSRVPAEPTDTQYF